This T cell receptor (beta chain) was sequenced during a study of prognosis after radiotherapy for stage I lung cancer. Overall study context: None of the non-small cell lung cancer patients was considered medically operable. With a biologically effective dose of at least 100 Gy, radiotherapy took the form of SBRT split into 3 to 5 fractions.

Findings and limits, study-wide: Shannon entropy after stereotactic body radiation therapy was lower in patients who developed distant metastases.

This clonotype was seen repeatedly, ten times or more. Its antigen is still unknown. Patients were uniformly node-negative by CT and PET/CT and had received no prior chemotherapy or radiotherapy, with no other malignancies. Amplification of the TCR beta CDR3 (from genomic DNA) was done by two-round multiplex PCR. Specific primers for each TRBV and TRBJ gene were what first-round PCR used. TCRdb fed the multiplex PCR reads into MiXCR, producing one record per CDR3 protein. The sample contains tens of thousands of distinct CDR3 sequences, roughly 43% of which appear only once. J gave up 2 bases and V 3 bases, and 16 bases lay outside the gene matches. This CDR3 contains 19 residues. CDR1 is SGDLS and CDR2 is YYNGEE in the germline V gene.

This clonotype was sampled from a donor aged 50 or older with non-small cell lung cancer. This sample comprised PBMCs, obtained before or after stereotactic body radiation therapy (not recorded which). The chain combines TRBV9 with TRBJ2-3; TRBD2 agrees at 9 bases. The DNA for the CDR3 is TGTGCCAGCAGCGCCTCAACAGTAGCGGGAGTTCGGAACACAGATACGCAGTATTTT. Residues: CASSASTVAGVRNTDTQYF.